Below, one T cell receptor (beta chain) is given with its context. Its specificity is unknown. The junction shows a germline mismatch at one end, possibly a read error. Vbeta (60) and Jbeta (13) primers were used in the PCR. The assay was immunoSEQ multiplex PCR, and TCRdb's table has in-frame clones only and misses some. Among 110,000 to 150,000 clones listed, 78% were seen once. This CDR3 has 19 residues. The germline V gene encodes CDR1 SEHNR and CDR2 FQNEAQ (reference sequence). The data were obtained in a study of cytomegalovirus exposure and HLA in healthy donors. Study-level results: The study carried out a later analysis of TCR beta sequences. It associated approximately 16,000 of them with specific HLA alleles at a false discovery rate of 0.05. The likely origin of a cluster of highly shared sequence variants was a sequencing artifact. Later analysis suggested most CMV-associated TCR beta chains were HLA-restricted.

Source material: PBMCs. V is TRBV7-9 and J is TRBJ2-2, with 13 nucleotides matching TRBD2. The sequence came from a female donor in good health and CMV-seronegative. CDR3 loop: CASSFPTSGGQTNTGELFF. Here the CDR3 DNA reads TGTGCCAGCAGCTTCCCGACTAGCGGGGGGCAAACGAATACCGGGGAGCTGTTTTTT.